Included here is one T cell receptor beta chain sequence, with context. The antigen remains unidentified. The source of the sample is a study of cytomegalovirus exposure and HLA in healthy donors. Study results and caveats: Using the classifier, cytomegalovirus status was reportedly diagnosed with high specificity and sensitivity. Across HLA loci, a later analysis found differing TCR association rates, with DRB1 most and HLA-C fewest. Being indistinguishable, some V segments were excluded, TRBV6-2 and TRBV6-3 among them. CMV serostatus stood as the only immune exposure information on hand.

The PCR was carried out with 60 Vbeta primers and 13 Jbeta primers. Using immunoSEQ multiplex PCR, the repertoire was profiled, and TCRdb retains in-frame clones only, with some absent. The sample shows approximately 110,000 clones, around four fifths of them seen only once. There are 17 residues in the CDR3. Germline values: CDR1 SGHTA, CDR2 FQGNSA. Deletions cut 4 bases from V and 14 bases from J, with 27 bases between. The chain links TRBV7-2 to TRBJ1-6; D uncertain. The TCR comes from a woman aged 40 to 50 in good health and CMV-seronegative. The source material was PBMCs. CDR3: CASSYPRRDPLRAALHF. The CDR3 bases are TGTGCCAGCAGCTACCCAAGAAGAGACCCCTTGAGGGCGGCCCTCCACTTT. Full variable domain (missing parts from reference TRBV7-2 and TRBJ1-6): GAGVSQSPSNKVTEKGKDVELRCDPISGHTALYWYRQSLGQGLEFLIYFQGNSAPDKSGLPSDRFSAERTGGSVSTLTIQRTQQEDSAVYLCASSYPRRDPLRAALHFGNGTRLTVT.